This T cell receptor beta chain stems from a study of Ad26.COV2.S vaccination and SARS-CoV-2 variants listed by TCRdb under 2021. For the study in its entirety: Vaccine-arm donors were drawn from COV1001, a multicentre, randomized, double-blind, placebo-controlled phase I-IIa trial of Ad26.COV2.S in healthy adults. Dosing of Ad26.COV2.S was intramuscular, at either 5x10^10 or 1x10^11 viral particles, delivered as one shot or as two shots spaced 56 days apart. TCRbeta repertoire sequencing was used to assess the specificity and breadth of SARS-CoV-2-reactive T cell receptors after Ad26.COV2.S vaccination. A total of some 30 samples were included in the TCR-sequenced set, comprising 19 Ad26.COV2.S vaccine recipients, 5 placebo recipients and 8 SARS-CoV-2 convalescent individuals. Participants in the trial were split at random into five groups of five each, receiving low-dose or high-dose Ad26.COV2.S once or twice, or else placebo on both occasions. Investigators did not know the trial group allocation while performing experiments and assessing outcomes.

Per the publication, the treatment or condition label means: some 20 received Ad26.COV2.S at low or high dose, single or two shots; 5 received placebo; per-sample allocation not given. For vaccine and placebo recipients, repertoires were sequenced using samples collected on day 63 after the first injection. In Cohort 1b, about 25 adults aged 18-55 years were enrolled at a single site in Boston, USA, between 29 July and 7 August 2020. Ad26.COV2.S was a replication-incompetent adenovirus type 26 vector that expressed a prefusion-stabilized SARS-CoV-2 spike protein derived from the original Wuhan strain. Broader findings and caveats from the paper: Compared with placebo recipients, Ad26.COV2.S recipients showed higher spike-specific TCR breadth (P = 0.0014). According to the authors, total T cell responses may have been underestimated by the TCR breadth and depth analyses. The study was not powered to compare responses between vaccine doses or regimens. Substantial breadth of spike-specific CD8+ and CD4+ T cell responses was reported after vaccination. Non-spike TCR breadth was comparable between vaccine and placebo recipients, consistent with the vaccine containing only spike.

The CDR3 runs 15 amino acids, cysteine and phenylalanine included. Left in the record is the CDR3 DNA by itself, 45 bases read in frame from the first base. From a lookup of the germline V gene, CDR1 and CDR2 are KGHSY and FQNENV. V trim: 1 base; J trim: 2 bases; unmatched bases: 3. This clone was counted only a few times. Which antigen it targets is not known. No much larger clonotype is one base removed from it; base qualities were not supplied. The immunoSEQ Assay was the method used to sequence TCRbeta CDR3 regions. After extraction, genomic DNA underwent amplification by bias-controlled multiplex PCR, followed by high-throughput sequencing. The source study handled its data this way. To quantify the absolute abundance of every unique TCRbeta CDR3 region, sequences were collapsed and filtered. T cell fraction was estimated by normalizing TCRbeta template counts to usable DNA, with usable DNA measured through amplification of reference genes found in all nucleated cells. Repertoire TCRs were annotated as SARS-CoV-2-specific by exact matching of V gene, CDR3 amino acid sequence and J gene to a known reactive TCR set. The reference SARS-CoV-2 TCR set was derived from MIRA and filtered for enrichment in COVID-19-positive ImmuneCODE repertoires, a step that removed public or cross-reactive TCRs. Using the MIRA antigens, annotated TCRs were further analysed by specific ORF or by position within an ORF. Breadth was defined as annotated unique rearrangements over total unique productive rearrangements; depth was the summed frequency of those rearrangements. TCR breadth was compared between groups using two-sided Wilcoxon rank-sum tests. Drawn from immuneACCESS, this table holds only the in-frame rearrangements with V and J called that TCRdb kept. Clones are partly lost; checked studies trace under half to an unresolved V gene and leave the rest unexplained. Clone size and the V and J calls come from that table; the DNA yielded D and trimming. The sample has roughly 350,000 clones on record, about 88% of them singletons. Clones ranked in the top ten supply 5.5% to 7% of the sample.

This chain joins TRBV16 to TRBJ1-2; TRBD1 agrees with 8 junctional bases. Here the sequenced sample was peripheral blood, taken in a trial of Ad26.COV2.S vaccine versus placebo. This receptor was identified in a person between 18 and 60 years old who received the Ad26.COV2.S COVID-19 vaccine or a placebo. The DNA is TGTGCCAGCAGCCAATGGCCAGGGGGCAACTATGGCTACACCTTC. Its translation reads: CASSQWPGGNYGYTF.